These 8 T cell receptor beta chains came from one sample sequenced in a study of T cells in Graves' hyperthyroidism and ophthalmopathy. Template material for amplifying TCR beta CDR3 regions consisted of RNA transcripts. The primer set for the first-round RT-PCR of the TCR CDR3 was HTBI. TCRdb passed the multiplex PCR reads through MiXCR, listing each CDR3 protein once. The profile shows about 260,000 distinct CDR3 sequences, about a sixth of them singletons. The material sequenced was blood. Receptor source: a woman between 18 and 29 years old with Graves' ophthalmopathy.

This clonotype occurred many times. The genes are TRBV12-3 or TRBV12-4 and TRBJ1-6; D is uncertain. V lost 7 bases to trimming and J lost 6 bases, with 16 bases between them. This CDR3 comprises 15 residues. CDR3 amino acids: CASTPRGSGNSPLHF. DNA for the CDR3: TGTGCCAGCACCCCCCGCGGGTCTGGTAATTCACCCCTCCACTTT.

This clonotype was observed many times. The rearrangement uses TRBV28 and TRBJ2-7; D is ambiguous. There are 13 residues in the CDR3. The V and J ends lost 2 bases and 1 base respectively, with 6 bases between them. Looked up from germline, CDR1 is MDHEN and CDR2 is SYDVKM. CDR3: CASSLGFSYEQYF. CDR3 DNA sequence: TGTGCCAGCAGTTTAGGTTTTTCCTACGAGCAGTACTTC.

This clonotype occurred many times. The chain employs TRBV9 and TRBJ2-1; 12 bases are shared with TRBD2. CDR1 and CDR2 (germline): SGDLS, YYNGEE. Losses at the gene ends were 0 bases for V and 8 bases for J; bases not matched to a gene: 3. This CDR3 has 15 amino acids. The CDR3 sequence: CASSVASGRVYEQFF. Here the CDR3 DNA reads TGTGCCAGCAGCGTAGCTAGCGGGAGGGTGTATGAGCAGTTCTTC.

In its sample, this clonotype was seen many times. The V gene is TRBV6-1, the J gene TRBJ2-1; 9 positions agree with TRBD2. J gave up 4 bases and V 5 bases, and 15 bases lay outside the gene matches. The CDR3 extends over 18 amino acids. CDR1 is MNHNS, CDR2 SASEGT, per germline. The CDR3 DNA sequence: TGTGCCAGCAGTCGTACCCCGGGTGGCGGGAGGGTTTACAATGAGCAGTTCTTC. This encodes CASSRTPGGGRVYNEQFF.

Only a few counts were recorded for this clonotype. The J gene is TRBJ2-6, the V gene TRBV6-1; D might be TRBD2 (5 bases). This CDR3 has 14 amino acids. Germline V gene lookup returns CDR1 MNHNS and CDR2 SASEGT. V was pared by 5 bases and J by 3 bases, with 8 bases between. The chain's CDR3 is CASSYGVGANVLTF. The CDR3, as DNA: TGTGCCAGCAGTTACGGGGTTGGGGCCAACGTCCTGACTTTC.

This clonotype was picked up a small number of times. This sequence joins TRBV27 and TRBJ2-1; D gene unclear. Germline V gives CDR1 MNHEY, CDR2 SMNVEV (reference sequence). The V end lost 5 bases, the J end lost 0 bases, and 14 bases lay between the germline ends. The CDR3 length is 16 residues. The CDR3 region has the DNA TGTGCCAGCAGTCCTGCCATTCTGAGCTCCTACAATGAGCAGTTCTTC. Protein: CASSPAILSSYNEQFF.

This clonotype was observed many times. This chain joins TRBV29-1 and TRBJ2-3; D remains ambiguous. The CDR3 consists of 15 residues. Trimming left V 3 bases short and J 3 bases short, with 16 bases between. Germline V gene sequence: CDR1 SQVTM, CDR2 ANQGSEA. The CDR3 loop reads CSVDSWGAGTDTQYF. DNA of the CDR3: TGCAGCGTTGATTCGTGGGGTGCAGGAACAGATACGCAGTATTTT.

This clonotype appeared a few times. A clone one base away is much larger, so this may be a read error. The chain couples TRBV5-1 to TRBJ2-1, with a possible D match to TRBD1 (6 bases). Germline V CDR1 and CDR2: SGHRS, YFSETQ. The CDR3 has 13 residues. CDR3 bases: TGCGCCAGCGGCTTGGGGGATCGAGGGGGGCAGTTCTTC. Residues: CASGLGDRGGQFF.